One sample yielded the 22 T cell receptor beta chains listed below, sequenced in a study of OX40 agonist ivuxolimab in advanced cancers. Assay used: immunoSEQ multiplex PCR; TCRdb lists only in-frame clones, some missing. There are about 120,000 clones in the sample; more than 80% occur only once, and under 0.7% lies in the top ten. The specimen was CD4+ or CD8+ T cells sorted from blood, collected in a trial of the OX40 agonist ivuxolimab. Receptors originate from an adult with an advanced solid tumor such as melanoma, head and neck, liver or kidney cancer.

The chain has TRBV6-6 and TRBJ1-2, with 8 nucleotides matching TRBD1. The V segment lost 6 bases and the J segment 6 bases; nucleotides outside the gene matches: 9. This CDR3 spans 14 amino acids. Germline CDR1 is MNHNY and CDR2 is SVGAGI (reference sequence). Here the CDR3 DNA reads TGTGCCAGCAGATTTACAGGGGGGAAAGATGGCTACACCTTC. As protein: CASRFTGGKDGYTF.

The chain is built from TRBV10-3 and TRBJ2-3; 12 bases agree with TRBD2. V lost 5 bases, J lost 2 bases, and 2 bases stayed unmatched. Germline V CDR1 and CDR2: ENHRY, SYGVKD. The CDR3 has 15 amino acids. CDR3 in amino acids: CAISRLAGDTDTQYF. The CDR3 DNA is TGTGCCATCAGTCGACTAGCGGGGGACACAGATACGCAGTATTTT.

CDR3 sequence (DNA): TGTGCCAGCAGCCCCGACTTCCGGACTGAAGCTTTCTTT. It codes for CASSPDFRTEAFF. This chain links TRBV7-9 with TRBJ1-1; D gene uncertain. This CDR3 contains 13 residues. CDR1 SEHNR and CDR2 FQNEAQ come from the germline V gene (reference sequence). V lost 5 bases, J lost 5 bases, and 12 bases lay in between.

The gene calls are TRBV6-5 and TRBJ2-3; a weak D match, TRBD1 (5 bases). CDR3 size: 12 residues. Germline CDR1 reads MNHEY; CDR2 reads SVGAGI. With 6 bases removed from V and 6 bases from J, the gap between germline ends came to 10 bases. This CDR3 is CASRQSGDTQYF. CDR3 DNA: TGTGCCAGCAGACAATCAGGGGATACGCAGTATTTT.

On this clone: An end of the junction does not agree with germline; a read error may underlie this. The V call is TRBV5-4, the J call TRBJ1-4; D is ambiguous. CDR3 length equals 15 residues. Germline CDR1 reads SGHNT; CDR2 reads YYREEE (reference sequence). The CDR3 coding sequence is TGCGCCAGCAGCCAAGACTTCGGGTCTAATGAAAAACTGTTTTTT. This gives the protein CASSQDFGSNEKLFF.

Here the CDR3 DNA reads TGTGCTAGTGGCCCCGTAGCTGGTGCAGATACGCAGTATTTT. It translates to CASGPVAGADTQYF. This chain uses TRBV12-5 with TRBJ2-3; D is ambiguous. The length of the CDR3 is 14 residues. Germline V gene lookup returns CDR1 LGHNT and CDR2 FRNRAP. V lost 6 bases to trimming and J lost 4 bases, with 14 bases between them.

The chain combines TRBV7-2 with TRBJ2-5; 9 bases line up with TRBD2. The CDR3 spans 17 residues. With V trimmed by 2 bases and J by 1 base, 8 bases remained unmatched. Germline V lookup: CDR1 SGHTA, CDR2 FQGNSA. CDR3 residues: CASSLYRPAGGQETQYF. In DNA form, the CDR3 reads TGTGCCAGCAGCTTATATCGCCCAGCGGGGGGCCAAGAGACCCAGTACTTC.

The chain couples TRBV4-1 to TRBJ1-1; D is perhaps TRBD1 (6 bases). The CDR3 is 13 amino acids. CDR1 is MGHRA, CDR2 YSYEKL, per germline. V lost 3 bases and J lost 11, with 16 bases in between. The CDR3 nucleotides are TGCGCCAGCAGCCATACTTGGACAGAGCTGGCTTTCTTT. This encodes CASSHTWTELAFF.

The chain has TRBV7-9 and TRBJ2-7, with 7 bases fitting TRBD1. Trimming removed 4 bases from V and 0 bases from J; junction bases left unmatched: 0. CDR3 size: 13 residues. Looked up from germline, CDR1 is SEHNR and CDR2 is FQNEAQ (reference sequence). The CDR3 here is CASSWTGSYEQYF. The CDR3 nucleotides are TGTGCCAGCAGCTGGACAGGCTCCTACGAGCAGTACTTC. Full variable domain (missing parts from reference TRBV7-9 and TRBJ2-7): DTGVSQNPRHKITKRGQNVTFRCDPISEHNRLYWYRQTLGQGPEFLTYFQNEAQLEKSRLLSDRFSAERPKGSFSTLEIQRTEQGDSAMYLCASSWTGSYEQYFGPGTRLTVT.

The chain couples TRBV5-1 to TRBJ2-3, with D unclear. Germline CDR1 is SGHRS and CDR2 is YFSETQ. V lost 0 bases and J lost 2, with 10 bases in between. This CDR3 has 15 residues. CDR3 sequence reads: CASSLVGSYTDTQYF. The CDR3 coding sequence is TGCGCCAGCAGCTTGGTAGGGTCCTACACAGATACGCAGTATTTT.

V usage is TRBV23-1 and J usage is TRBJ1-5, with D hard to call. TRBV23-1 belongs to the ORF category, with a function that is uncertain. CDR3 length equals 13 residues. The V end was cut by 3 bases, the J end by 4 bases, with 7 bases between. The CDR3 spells CASSQSENQPQHF. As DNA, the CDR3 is TGCGCCAGCAGTCAGTCGGAGAATCAGCCCCAGCATTTT.

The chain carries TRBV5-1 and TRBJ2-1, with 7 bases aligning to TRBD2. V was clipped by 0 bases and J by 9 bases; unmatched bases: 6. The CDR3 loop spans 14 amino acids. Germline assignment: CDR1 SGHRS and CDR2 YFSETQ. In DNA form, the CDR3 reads TGCGCCAGCAGCTTGGATGTCAGGGAGGGTGAGCAGTTCTTC. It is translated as CASSLDVREGEQFF.

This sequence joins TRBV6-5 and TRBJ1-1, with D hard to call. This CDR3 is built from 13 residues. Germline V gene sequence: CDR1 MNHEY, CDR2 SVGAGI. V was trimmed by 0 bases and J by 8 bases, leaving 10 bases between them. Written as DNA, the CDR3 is TGTGCCAGCAGTTACTCCCAACGGGCCGAAGCTTTCTTT. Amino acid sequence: CASSYSQRAEAFF.

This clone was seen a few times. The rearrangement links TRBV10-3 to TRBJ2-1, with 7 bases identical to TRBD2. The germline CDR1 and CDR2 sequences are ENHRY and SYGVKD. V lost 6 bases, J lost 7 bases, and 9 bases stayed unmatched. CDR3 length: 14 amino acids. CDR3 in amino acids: CAISRTSKGNEQFF. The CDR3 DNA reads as TGTGCCATCAGCAGGACTAGTAAGGGGAATGAGCAGTTCTTC.

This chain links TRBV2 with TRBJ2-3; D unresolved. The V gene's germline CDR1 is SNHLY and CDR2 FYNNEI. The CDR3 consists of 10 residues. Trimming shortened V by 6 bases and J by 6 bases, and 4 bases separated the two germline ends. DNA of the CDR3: TGTGCCAGCAGGGTGGATACGCAGTATTTT. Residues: CASRVDTQYF. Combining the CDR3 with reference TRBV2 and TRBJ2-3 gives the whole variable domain EPEVTQTPSHQVTQMGQEVILRCVPISNHLYFYWYRQILGQKVEFLVSFYNNEISEKSEIFDDQFSVERPDGSNFTLKIRSTKLEDSAMYFCASRVDTQYFGPGTRLTVL.

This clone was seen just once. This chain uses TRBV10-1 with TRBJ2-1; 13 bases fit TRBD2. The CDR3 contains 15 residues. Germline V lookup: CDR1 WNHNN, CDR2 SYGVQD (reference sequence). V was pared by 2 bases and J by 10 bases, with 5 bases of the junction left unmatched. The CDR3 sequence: CASSEGTSGVSEQFF. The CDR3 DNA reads TGCGCCAGCAGTGAGGGGACTAGCGGGGTCTCGGAGCAGTTCTTC.

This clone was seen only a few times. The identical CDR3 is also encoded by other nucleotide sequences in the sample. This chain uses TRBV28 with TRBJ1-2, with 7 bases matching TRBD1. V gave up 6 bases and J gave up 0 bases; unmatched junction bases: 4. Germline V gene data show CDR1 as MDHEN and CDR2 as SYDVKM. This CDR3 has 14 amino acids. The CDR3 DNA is TGTGCCAGCAGCCTAGGGACAGCTAACTATGGCTACACCTTC. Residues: CASSLGTANYGYTF.

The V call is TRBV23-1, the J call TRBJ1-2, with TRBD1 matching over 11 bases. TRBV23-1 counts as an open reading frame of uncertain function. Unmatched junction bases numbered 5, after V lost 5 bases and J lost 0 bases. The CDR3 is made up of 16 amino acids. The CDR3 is CASSGTGGSANYGYTF. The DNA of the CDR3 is TGCGCCAGCAGTGGGACAGGGGGTTCAGCTAACTATGGCTACACCTTC.

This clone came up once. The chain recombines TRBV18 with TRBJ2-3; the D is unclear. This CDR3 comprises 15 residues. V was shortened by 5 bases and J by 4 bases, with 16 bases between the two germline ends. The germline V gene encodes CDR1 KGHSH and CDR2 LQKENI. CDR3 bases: TGTGCCAGCTCATCTTCCAGCCTTTCGGCAGATACGCAGTATTTT. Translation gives CASSSSSLSADTQYF.

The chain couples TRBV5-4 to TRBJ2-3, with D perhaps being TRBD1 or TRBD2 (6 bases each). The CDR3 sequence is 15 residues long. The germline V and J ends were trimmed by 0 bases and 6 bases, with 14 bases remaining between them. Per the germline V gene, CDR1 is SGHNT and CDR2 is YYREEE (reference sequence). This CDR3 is CASSLGSGAGDTQYF. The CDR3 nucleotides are TGTGCCAGCAGCTTGGGATCGGGGGCGGGTGATACGCAGTATTTT.

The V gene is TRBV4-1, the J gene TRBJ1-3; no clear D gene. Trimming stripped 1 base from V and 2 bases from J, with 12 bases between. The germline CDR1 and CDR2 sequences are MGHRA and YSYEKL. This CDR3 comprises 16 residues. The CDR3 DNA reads TGCGCCAGCAGCCAAGTCTGGGAGGGTACTGGAAACACCATATATTTT. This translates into CASSQVWEGTGNTIYF.

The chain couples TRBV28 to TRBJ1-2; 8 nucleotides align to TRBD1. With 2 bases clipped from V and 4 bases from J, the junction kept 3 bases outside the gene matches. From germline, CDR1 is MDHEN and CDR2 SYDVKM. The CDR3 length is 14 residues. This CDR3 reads CASSLTRGLYGYTF. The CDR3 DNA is TGTGCCAGCAGTTTAACCAGGGGGCTCTATGGCTACACCTTC.